This passage covers 28 T cell receptor beta chains from one sample sequenced in a study of blood T cell repertoires in COVID-19. Only in-frame clones appear in the TCRdb table, and some are missing; sequencing was by immunoSEQ multiplex PCR. The data show fewer than 250,000 clones, more than 75% seen once. The sample comprised peripheral blood. These receptors were obtained from a human donor in a cohort sampled during active COVID-19.

This clone was detected a few times. The chain has TRBV5-1 and TRBJ2-2, with D possibly TRBD1 on 5 matching bases. Germline CDR1 is SGHRS and CDR2 is YFSETQ. Trimming took off 6 bases at V and 7 bases at J, with 16 bases between the two ends. This CDR3 spans 14 amino acids. The CDR3 sequence: CASIPGSTGGELFF. The CDR3 region has the DNA TGCGCCAGCATCCCCGGGTCAACAGGCGGGGAGCTGTTTTTT.

In its sample, this clone was seen once. The CDR3 loop is CASSGASGNTGELFF. The CDR3 DNA sequence: TGCGCCAGCAGTGGGGCTAGCGGGAACACCGGGGAGCTGTTTTTT. The chain is built from TRBV10-1 and TRBJ2-2, with 7 nucleotides matching TRBD2. Germline V gene data show CDR1 as WNHNN and CDR2 as SYGVQD (reference sequence). V was clipped by 4 bases and J by 1 base; unmatched bases: 3. This CDR3 contains 15 residues.

The genes are TRBV24-1 and TRBJ2-3; 11 nucleotides agree with TRBD2. The J segment lost 2 bases and the V segment lost 4 bases, leaving 4 bases of the junction unmatched. This CDR3 contains 16 residues. CDR1 is KGHDR, CDR2 SFDVKD, per germline. Here the CDR3 DNA reads TGTGCCACCAGTGAGCTAGCGGGAGGAACCACAGATACGCAGTATTTT. Its protein is CATSELAGGTTDTQYF.

The chain is built from TRBV6-6 and TRBJ2-5; 7 nucleotides line up with TRBD2. This CDR3 spans 14 amino acids. The V segment lost 2 bases and the J segment 4 bases; nucleotides outside the gene matches: 4. In germline, CDR1 is MNHNY, CDR2 SVGAGI (reference sequence). CDR3 region: CASSYSGKGETQYF. The CDR3 nucleotides are TGTGCCAGCAGTTACAGCGGGAAGGGAGAGACCCAGTACTTC.

The CDR3, as DNA: TGCAGCGTTGGGGGAGGAGGGTCGAATGAAAAACTGTTTTTT. Translated, it gives CSVGGGGSNEKLFF. The chain is built from TRBV29-1 and TRBJ1-4; no clear D gene. The CDR3 is 14 amino acids. V dropped 4 bases and J dropped 5 bases, with 14 bases sitting between them. Germline loops: CDR1 SQVTM, CDR2 ANQGSEA.

The rearrangement links TRBV7-4 to TRBJ2-7, with D maybe TRBD1 (5 bases). The V and J ends lost 1 base and 2 bases respectively, with 15 bases between them. The CDR3 length is 16 residues. The V gene's germline CDR1 is SGHVT and CDR2 SQSDAQ. This chain's CDR3 is CASSLGRQLLAYEQYF. DNA of the CDR3: TGTGCCAGCAGCTTAGGTCGACAGCTGTTAGCCTACGAGCAGTACTTC.

The genes are TRBV7-2 and TRBJ2-7; 12 bases match TRBD1. The CDR3 has 17 residues. Germline V lookup: CDR1 SGHTA, CDR2 FQGNSA. V lost 3 bases to trimming and J lost 4 bases; unmatched junction nucleotides: 10. CDR3 nucleotides: TGTGCCAGCAGCTTTTCAGGGGGACAGGGGGCGTATTACGAGCAGTACTTC. Translating it yields CASSFSGGQGAYYEQYF.

There are a few counts of this clone. This chain connects TRBV11-2 to TRBJ1-2; tentatively, D is TRBD1 (6 bases). With 4 bases removed from V and 4 bases from J, the gap between germline ends came to 16 bases. CDR3 length equals 15 residues. In germline, CDR1 is SGHAT, CDR2 FQNNGV. The CDR3 region is CASSSKGTTGYGYTF. The CDR3 DNA reads as TGTGCCAGCAGCTCTAAGGGGACAACGGGCTATGGCTACACCTTC.

V usage is TRBV14 and J usage is TRBJ1-3; the match to TRBD1 covers 8 bases. The V gene end was trimmed by 4 bases and the J gene end by 10 bases; junction bases not matched to a gene: 15. Looked up from germline, CDR1 is SGHDN and CDR2 is FVKESK. This CDR3 has 16 residues. CDR3 protein: CASSPRRGTGPETIYF. For the CDR3, the DNA is TGTGCCAGCAGCCCCCGCCGAGGGACAGGACCGGAGACCATATATTTT. Using reference TRBV14 and TRBJ1-3 for the parts outside the CDR3, the full variable domain is EAGVTQFPSHSVIEKGQTVTLRCDPISGHDNLYWYRRVMGKEIKFLLHFVKESKQDESGMPNNRFLAERTGGTYSTLKVQPAELEDSGVYFCASSPRRGTGPETIYFGEGSWLTVV.

The rearrangement uses TRBV2 and TRBJ2-2; D gene uncertain. This CDR3 is 13 amino acids long. Germline V CDR1 and CDR2: SNHLY, FYNNEI. With 5 bases removed from V and 5 bases from J, the gap between germline ends came to 9 bases. The CDR3 DNA follows: TGTGCCAGCAGTTGGGTACAGACCGGGGAGCTGTTTTTT. The encoded protein is CASSWVQTGELFF.

The CDR3 DNA is TGTGCCAGCAGCCTCCGCGCGATTACCTACGAGCAGTACTTC. Residues: CASSLRAITYEQYF. V is TRBV11-2 and J is TRBJ2-7; no definite D call. This CDR3 spans 14 amino acids. With 5 bases removed from V and 2 bases from J, the gap between germline ends came to 13 bases. The germline V gene has CDR1 SGHAT and CDR2 FQNNGV.

The CDR3 DNA sequence: TGTGCCAGCAGCGCGCCCGGGACAGGGGCCTACGAGCAGTACTTC. It yields the protein CASSAPGTGAYEQYF. The genes are TRBV9 and TRBJ2-7; 10 nucleotides line up with TRBD1. This CDR3 contains 15 residues. V was clipped by 3 bases and J by 2 bases; unmatched bases: 5. Germline CDR1 is SGDLS and CDR2 is YYNGEE.

V usage is TRBV11-2 and J usage is TRBJ1-2; 7 bases are a match to TRBD1. The junction had 4 bases not matched to a gene; V was cut back by 5 bases and J by 7 bases. Germline assignment: CDR1 SGHAT and CDR2 FQNNGV. This CDR3 comprises 12 residues. The CDR3: CASSTNRGGYTF. In DNA, the CDR3 is TGTGCCAGCAGCACGAACAGGGGTGGCTACACCTTC. The whole variable domain, remainder taken from reference TRBV11-2 and TRBJ1-2, is EAGVAQSPRYKIIEKRQSVAFWCNPISGHATLYWYQQILGQGPKLLIQFQNNGVVDDSQLPKDRFSAERLKGVDSTLKIQPAKLEDSAVYLCASSTNRGGYTFGSGTRLTVV.

This chain connects TRBV7-8 to TRBJ1-5, with 9 bases identical to TRBD1. The CDR3 length is 17 residues. Trimming cost V 0 bases and J 1 base; bases outside gene matches: 4. Per germline, CDR1 SGHVS and CDR2 FQNEAQ. The CDR3 DNA reads as TGTGCCAGCAGCTTAGCCTCCGGGACAGGGAGCAATCAGCCCCAGCATTTT. It translates to CASSLASGTGSNQPQHF.

The chain has TRBV13 and TRBJ2-7; 7 bases are shared with TRBD1. The germline V gene has CDR1 PRHDT and CDR2 FYEKMQ (reference sequence). The CDR3 is 16 amino acids. Unmatched junction bases numbered 17, after V lost 6 bases and J lost 6 bases. CDR3 nucleotides: TGTGCCAGCAGTTTCACTCTAGACAGGGCCCGGGCCGAGCAGTACTTC. Protein sequence: CASSFTLDRARAEQYF.

The chain combines TRBV18 with TRBJ2-7; D might be TRBD1 (6 bases). The CDR3 is made up of 14 amino acids. Germline assignment: CDR1 KGHSH and CDR2 LQKENI. Deletions cut 6 bases from V and 0 bases from J, with 12 bases between. The CDR3 DNA follows: TGTGCCAGCTCTCGAGACAGGAACTCCTACGAGCAGTACTTC. It codes for CASSRDRNSYEQYF.

The chain is built from TRBV9 and TRBJ1-1; TRBD1 is a possible D gene (5 bases). CDR3 length: 16 residues. Germline CDR1 is SGDLS and CDR2 is YYNGEE. The V end was cut by 0 bases, the J end by 0 bases, with 12 bases between. The CDR3: CASSVGVGRVNTEAFF. The CDR3 DNA is TGTGCCAGCAGCGTAGGGGTGGGCAGGGTGAACACTGAAGCTTTCTTT.

The count of this clone is one. The V call is TRBV7-2, the J call TRBJ2-7; 8 bases match TRBD2. The CDR3 has 15 residues. V lost 3 bases, J lost 6 bases, and 10 bases stayed unmatched. CDR1 and CDR2 from the germline V gene are SGHTA and FQGNSA. The CDR3 region has the DNA TGTGCCAGCAGCTTCACAGGCGGGGGGATCGGCGAGCAGTACTTC. Its protein is CASSFTGGGIGEQYF. The full variable domain, completed using reference TRBV7-2 and TRBJ2-7, is GAGVSQSPSNKVTEKGKDVELRCDPISGHTALYWYRQSLGQGLEFLIYFQGNSAPDKSGLPSDRFSAERTGGSVSTLTIQRTQQEDSAVYLCASSFTGGGIGEQYFGPGTRLTVT.

The V and J genes are TRBV5-4 and TRBJ2-3; tentatively, D is TRBD1 (5 bases). The ends were cut back, 3 bases at V and 2 bases at J, with 10 bases in the middle. Germline values: CDR1 SGHNT, CDR2 YYREEE (reference sequence). CDR3 size: 14 residues. The CDR3 nucleotides are TGTGCCAGCAGCTCAACAGGAGACACAGATACGCAGTATTTT. This sequence encodes CASSSTGDTDTQYF.

The CDR3, as DNA: TGTGCCAGTATCCAACTAGCTGGGACCGGGGAGCTGTTTTTT. Translating it yields CASIQLAGTGELFF. This chain links TRBV19 with TRBJ2-2; perhaps TRBD2 as D (6 bases). The CDR3 runs 14 residues. The V gene's germline CDR1 is LNHDA and CDR2 SQIVND (reference sequence). V was cut by 7 bases and J by 5 bases, with 14 bases left in between.

The chain uses TRBV7-2 and TRBJ2-2; TRBD2 matches at 10 bases. Germline V CDR1 and CDR2: SGHTA, FQGNSA. The CDR3 is made up of 16 amino acids. The ends lost 0 bases at V and 4 bases at J; junction bases unmatched: 2. The CDR3 DNA is TGTGCCAGCAGCTTAGCAGTAGCGGGGGGCACCGGGGAGCTGTTTTTT. This codes for CASSLAVAGGTGELFF. The whole variable domain, remainder taken from reference TRBV7-2 and TRBJ2-2, is GAGVSQSPSNKVTEKGKDVELRCDPISGHTALYWYRQSLGQGLEFLIYFQGNSAPDKSGLPSDRFSAERTGGSVSTLTIQRTQQEDSAVYLCASSLAVAGGTGELFFGEGSRLTVL.

CDR3 sequence: CASTQGLGQETQYF. In nucleotides, the CDR3 is TGTGCCAGCACGCAGGGACTAGGACAAGAGACCCAGTACTTC. The chain has TRBV2 and TRBJ2-5; 8 bases map to TRBD2. The junction had 6 bases not matched to a gene; V was cut back by 7 bases and J by 2 bases. The CDR3 is 14 amino acids. Germline V lookup: CDR1 SNHLY, CDR2 FYNNEI.

Remarks on this clone: In the same sample, other DNA sequences code for this CDR3. The rearrangement uses TRBV30 and TRBJ1-5; 7 bases fit TRBD1. With V trimmed by 2 bases and J by 4 bases, 2 bases remained unmatched. There are 13 residues in the CDR3. The V gene's germline CDR1 is GTSNPN and CDR2 SVGIG (reference sequence). This CDR3 is CAWSRDSNQPQHF. The CDR3, as DNA: TGTGCCTGGAGTCGGGACAGTAATCAGCCCCAGCATTTT.

This chain connects TRBV10-3 to TRBJ1-1, with 10 nucleotides matching TRBD1. The germline CDR1 and CDR2 sequences are ENHRY and SYGVKD. The CDR3 consists of 13 residues. Trimming at V came to 7 bases and at J to 5 bases, leaving 4 bases not matched to a gene. CDR3 nucleotides: TGTGCCATCACCAGGACAGGGGGGACTGAAGCTTTCTTT. This encodes CAITRTGGTEAFF.

The chain uses TRBV5-6 and TRBJ1-2, with 12 bases lining up with TRBD1. Looked up from germline, CDR1 is SGHDT and CDR2 is YYEEEE. This CDR3 comprises 15 residues. Trimming took 4 bases from V and 5 from J; bases not matched to a gene: 6. Here the CDR3 reads CASSGRDRGLYGYTF. In DNA form, the CDR3 reads TGTGCCAGCAGCGGCCGGGACAGGGGGCTTTATGGCTACACCTTC.

The V call is TRBV3-1 (or the pseudogene TRBV3-2), the J call TRBJ1-6; a possible D gene is TRBD1 (5 bases). Trimming removed 4 bases from V and 9 bases from J, with 16 bases in between. The CDR3 extends over 15 amino acids. CDR1 LGHDT and CDR2 YNNKEL come from the germline V gene (reference sequence). CDR3 residues: CASSPAQGVGSPLHF. CDR3 coding DNA: TGTGCCAGCAGCCCCGCCCAGGGTGTTGGTTCACCCCTCCACTTT.

This sequence joins TRBV3-1 (or the pseudogene TRBV3-2) and TRBJ1-1; D gene uncertain. Germline CDR1 and CDR2: LGHDT and YNNKEL (reference sequence). The CDR3 spans 17 residues. V gave up 2 bases and J gave up 1 base, with 17 bases separating them. CDR3 amino acids: CASSQWTGVLWNTEAFF. The CDR3, as DNA: TGTGCCAGCAGCCAATGGACTGGGGTTTTATGGAACACTGAAGCTTTCTTT.

V gene TRBV9 combines with J gene TRBJ1-4, with D possibly TRBD1 on 6 matching bases. Germline CDR1 is SGDLS and CDR2 is YYNGEE. The CDR3 loop spans 15 amino acids. V lost 4 bases to trimming and J lost 4 bases, with 14 bases between them. CDR3 DNA sequence: TGTGCCAGCAGCTCATACGGACAGTATAATGAAAAACTGTTTTTT. It codes for CASSSYGQYNEKLFF.